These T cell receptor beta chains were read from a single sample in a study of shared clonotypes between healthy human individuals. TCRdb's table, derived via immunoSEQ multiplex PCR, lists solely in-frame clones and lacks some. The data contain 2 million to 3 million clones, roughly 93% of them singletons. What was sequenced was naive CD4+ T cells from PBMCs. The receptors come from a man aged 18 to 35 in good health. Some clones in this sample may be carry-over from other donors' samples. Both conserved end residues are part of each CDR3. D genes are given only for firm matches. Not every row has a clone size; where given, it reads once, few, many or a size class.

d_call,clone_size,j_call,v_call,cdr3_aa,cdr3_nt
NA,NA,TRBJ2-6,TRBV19,CATGIFSGANVLTF,TGTGCCACTGGGATCTTCTCTGGGGCCAACGTCCTGACTTTC
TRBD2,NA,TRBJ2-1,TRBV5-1,CASSILAGGRNEQFF,TGCGCCAGCAGCATACTAGCGGGAGGGCGGAATGAGCAGTTCTTC
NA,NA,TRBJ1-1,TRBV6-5,CASRRTRNTEAFF,TGTGCCAGCAGGAGGACACGGAACACTGAAGCTTTCTTT
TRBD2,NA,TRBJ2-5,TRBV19,CASSMLGREYETQYF,TGTGCCAGTAGTATGCTCGGGCGGGAGTATGAGACCCAGTACTTC
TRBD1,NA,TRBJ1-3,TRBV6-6,CASSRKTGEGNTIYF,TGTGCCAGCAGCCGAAAAACAGGGGAAGGAAACACCATATATTTT
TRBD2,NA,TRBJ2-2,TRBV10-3,CAISPWGAGGPSGELFF,TGTGCCATCAGCCCATGGGGAGCGGGAGGTCCCTCCGGGGAGCTGTTTTTT
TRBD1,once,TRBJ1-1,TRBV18,CASSPKQGAGVSDEAFF,TGTGCCAGCTCACCAAAACAGGGGGCAGGGGTCTCGGACGAAGCTTTCTTT
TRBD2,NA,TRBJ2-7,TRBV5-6,CASSFVGLVGEQYF,TGTGCCAGCAGCTTCGTAGGACTAGTTGGCGAGCAGTACTTC
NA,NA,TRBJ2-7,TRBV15,CATSILELGYEQYF,NA
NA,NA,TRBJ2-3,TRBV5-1,CASSLALSYTDTQYF,TGCGCCAGCAGCTTGGCCTTGTCCTACACAGATACGCAGTATTTT
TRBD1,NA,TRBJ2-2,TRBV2,CASSGQGASGELFF,TGTGCCAGCAGTGGACAGGGGGCATCCGGGGAGCTGTTTTTT
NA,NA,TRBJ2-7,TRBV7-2,CASSLSPLGGSYEQYF,TGTGCCAGCAGCTTATCCCCCTTGGGGGGTAGCTACGAGCAGTACTTC
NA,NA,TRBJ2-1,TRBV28,CASEGPPGQFF,TGTGCCAGCGAAGGACCCCCTGGGCAGTTCTTC
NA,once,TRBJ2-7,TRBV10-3,CAMAGSPVGYEQYF,TGTGCCATGGCGGGTAGCCCTGTAGGCTACGAGCAGTACTTC
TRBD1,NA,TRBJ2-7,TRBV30,CAWKPGQSTYEQYF,TGTGCCTGGAAACCGGGACAGTCAACTTACGAGCAGTACTTC
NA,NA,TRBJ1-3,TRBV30,CAWSVRGGPGNTIYF,TGTGCCTGGAGTGTACGCGGAGGTCCTGGAAACACCATATATTTT
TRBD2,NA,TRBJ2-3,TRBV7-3,CASSLQAGAPDTQYF,TGTGCCAGCAGCCTCCAAGCGGGAGCCCCAGATACGCAGTATTTT
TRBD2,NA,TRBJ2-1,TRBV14,CASSQDIQLAGGPSEQFF,TGTGCCAGCAGCCAAGATATACAATTAGCGGGAGGGCCCAGTGAGCAGTTCTTC
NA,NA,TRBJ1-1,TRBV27,CASSPGQPTEAFF,TGTGCCAGCAGTCCCGGACAGCCCACTGAAGCTTTCTTT
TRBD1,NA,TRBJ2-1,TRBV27,CASSLTGRNEQFF,TGTGCCAGCAGTTTGACAGGGCGCAATGAGCAGTTCTTC
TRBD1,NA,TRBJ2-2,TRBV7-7,CASSQGQGTGELFF,TGTGCCAGCAGCCAGGGACAGGGCACCGGGGAGCTGTTTTTT
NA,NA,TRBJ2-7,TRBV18,CASSPPGGAYEQYF,TGTGCCAGCTCACCACCGGGGGGCGCGTACGAGCAGTACTTC
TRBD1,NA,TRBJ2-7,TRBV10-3,CAISDAGTGNYEQYF,TGTGCCATCAGTGACGCCGGGACAGGGAACTACGAGCAGTACTTC
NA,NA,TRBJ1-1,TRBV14,CASSPRIRGLAFF,TGTGCCAGCAGCCCCCGTATACGGGGGCTAGCTTTCTTT
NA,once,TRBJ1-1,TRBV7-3,CASSLLAGNTEAFF,TGTGCCAGCAGCTTACTGGCCGGGAACACTGAAGCTTTCTTT
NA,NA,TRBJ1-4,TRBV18,CASSPGTGNEKLFF,TGTGCCAGCTCACCCGGGACGGGAAATGAAAAACTGTTTTTT
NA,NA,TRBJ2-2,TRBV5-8,CASSPWEGAAYTGELFF,TGTGCCAGCAGCCCCTGGGAGGGGGCAGCTTACACCGGGGAGCTGTTTTTT
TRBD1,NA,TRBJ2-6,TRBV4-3,CASSHLPGTGYSGANVLTF,TGCGCCAGCAGCCACCTACCCGGGACAGGGTACTCTGGGGCCAACGTCCTGACTTTC
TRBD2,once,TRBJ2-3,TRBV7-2,CASSLAGGVRDTQYF,TGTGCCAGCAGCTTAGCGGGAGGGGTTAGAGATACGCAGTATTTT
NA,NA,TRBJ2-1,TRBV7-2,CASSLSNRASYNEQFF,TGTGCCAGCAGCTTAAGTAACCGAGCCTCCTACAATGAGCAGTTCTTC
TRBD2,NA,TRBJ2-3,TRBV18,CASSPGLAGPDTQYF,TGTGCCAGCTCACCGGGACTAGCGGGACCAGATACGCAGTATTTT
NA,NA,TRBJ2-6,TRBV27,CASSFLITNVLTF,TGTGCCAGCAGTTTTCTGATAACCAACGTCCTGACTTTC